One and the same sample provided the 4 T cell receptor beta chains below, sequenced in a study of T cells expressing NK-cell markers. Each CDR3 protein gets one entry in TCRdb, which reprocessed the 5' RACE reads and gives no DNA. In all, the sample yields roughly 380,000 distinct CDR3 sequences. The sample consisted of blood T cells: a sorted CD56 or NKG2C T cell subset, CD4+ or CD8+ T cells, or bulk PBMC T cells (not recorded which). These receptors all come from a man between 18 and 69 years old in good health.

The chain's CDR3 is CASSYVPAGQGSNQPQHF. The rearrangement uses TRBV6-5 and TRBJ1-5; TCRdb picks TRBD1, but there is no DNA to check that call. CDR1 and CDR2 from the germline V gene are MNHEY and SVGAGI. The CDR3 spans 18 residues.

The rearrangement joins TRBV6-5 to TRBJ2-7; TCRdb selects TRBD1, and the lack of DNA leaves this call unchecked. CDR1 is MNHEY and CDR2 is SVGAGI in the germline V gene. The CDR3 totals 19 residues. The CDR3 is CASSYGPARGDLGDYEQYF.

The genes are TRBV9 and TRBJ2-7; the TCRdb D gene call, TRBD1, has no DNA to confirm it. Germline CDR1 and CDR2: SGDLS and YYNGEE. The CDR3 covers 15 residues. CDR3 loop: CASTLAPLDIYEQYF.

CDR3 protein: CATSRVRENTGELFF. The rearrangement joins TRBV15 to TRBJ2-2. The CDR3 runs 15 residues. From germline, CDR1 is LNHNV and CDR2 YYDKDF (reference sequence).